Below, 26 T cell receptor beta chains from the same sample are listed, as sequenced in a study of CD8 T cells in Susac syndrome. Random-hexamer reverse transcription was applied to about 0.45 to 1 ug RNA. TCRdb recomputed calls from the immunoSEQ multiplex PCR reads with MiXCR, one row per CDR3 protein. The repertoire consists of about 300,000 distinct CDR3 sequences, with about 82% occurring once and the leading ten covering 0.21%. Sequences were obtained from CD8+ T cells from PBMCs. The receptors here all came from a human donor with multiple sclerosis.

The V gene is TRBV6-5, the J gene TRBJ2-1, with a weak D call TRBD1 (5 bases). This CDR3 region has 14 residues. Germline CDR1 is MNHEY and CDR2 is SVGAGI. The V end lost 2 bases, the J end lost 7 bases, and 12 bases lay between the germline ends. CDR3 coding DNA: TGTGCCAGCAGTTACCTACTGCCAGGGAATGAGCAGTTCTTC. Its protein is CASSYLLPGNEQFF.

This sequence joins TRBV12-3 or TRBV12-4 and TRBJ2-2; D is ambiguous. V shed 5 bases and J shed 6 bases, with 10 bases lying between them. CDR3 length: 13 residues. The CDR3 sequence: CASSPWIAGELFF. DNA for the CDR3: TGTGCCAGCAGTCCGTGGATCGCCGGGGAGCTGTTTTTT.

The gene calls are TRBV27 and TRBJ2-1; 10 bases are shared with TRBD2. Germline V lookup: CDR1 MNHEY, CDR2 SMNVEV (reference sequence). This CDR3 has 17 residues. With V trimmed by 7 bases and J by 7 bases, 16 bases remained unmatched. The CDR3: CASKTLGASGSTNEQFF. The CDR3 DNA sequence: TGTGCCAGCAAAACTCTTGGGGCTAGCGGGAGTACAAATGAGCAGTTCTTC.

The chain combines TRBV20-1 with TRBJ2-7, with 9 positions matching TRBD2. V trimming: 5 bases; J trimming: 2 bases; junction bases outside the gene matches: 10. The V gene's germline CDR1 is DFQATT and CDR2 SNEGSKA (reference sequence). CDR3 length: 15 amino acids. The CDR3 coding sequence is TGCAGTGCTGGACCGGGACTAGCTGACACCTACGAGCAGTACTTC. It encodes CSAGPGLADTYEQYF.

V is TRBV7-8 and J is TRBJ2-1; D is perhaps TRBD2 (6 bases). The CDR3 is 16 residues long. With 4 bases removed from V and 4 bases from J, the gap between germline ends came to 17 bases. The germline V gene encodes CDR1 SGHVS and CDR2 FQNEAQ. The CDR3 sequence is CASSSTPGLPYNEQFF. CDR3 DNA: TGTGCCAGCAGCTCTACTCCGGGACTCCCTTACAATGAGCAGTTCTTC.

A single count supports this clonotype. The gene calls are TRBV29-1 and TRBJ2-3; no clear D gene. V shed 5 bases and J shed 2 bases, with 17 bases lying between them. Germline CDR1 reads SQVTM; CDR2 reads ANQGSEA. The CDR3 sequence is 15 residues long. CDR3 nucleotide sequence: TGCAGCGTTCCCGAGCCCCCAGGCCTCACAGATACGCAGTATTTT. Translation: CSVPEPPGLTDTQYF.

The rearrangement joins TRBV19 to TRBJ1-1; D unclear. The germline CDR1 and CDR2 sequences are LNHDA and SQIVND (reference sequence). The CDR3 runs to 15 residues. V gave up 1 base and J gave up 5 bases, with 14 bases separating them. The DNA of the CDR3 is TGTGCCAGTAGTATAGTCTTGGCTGGGAGAACTGAAGCTTTCTTT. Translation gives CASSIVLAGRTEAFF.

The chain uses TRBV27 and TRBJ2-1, with D maybe TRBD1 (6 bases). The CDR3 runs 14 residues. Germline V CDR1 and CDR2: MNHEY, SMNVEV (reference sequence). Trimming took 3 bases from V and 9 from J, leaving 15 bases between them. CDR3 residues: CASSFGLPGAEQFF. For the CDR3, the DNA is TGTGCCAGCAGTTTTGGCCTACCAGGGGCTGAGCAGTTCTTC.

This clonotype was counted once. The genes are TRBV20-1 and TRBJ2-1, with 7 bases that match TRBD2. The CDR3 runs 17 residues. Trimming removed 2 bases from V and 7 bases from J; junction bases left unmatched: 17. CDR1 and CDR2 (germline): DFQATT, SNEGSKA (reference sequence). In DNA form, the CDR3 reads TGCAGTGCTAGAAGTTATGAGAGACTAGCCTTTCGTAATGAGCAGTTCTTC. The encoded protein is CSARSYERLAFRNEQFF.

The chain recombines TRBV10-3 with TRBJ1-1; possible D gene TRBD1, 5 bases. There are 13 residues in the CDR3. The ends were cut back, 8 bases at V and 0 bases at J, with 10 bases in the middle. Looked up from germline, CDR1 is ENHRY and CDR2 is SYGVKD. This CDR3 is CAIHGGLNTEAFF. CDR3 bases: TGTGCCATCCACGGGGGATTGAACACTGAAGCTTTCTTT.

The V and J genes are TRBV29-1 and TRBJ2-3; the match to TRBD2 covers 8 bases. Per germline, CDR1 SQVTM and CDR2 ANQGSEA. CDR3 size: 14 residues. The junction had 3 bases not matched to a gene; V was cut back by 3 bases and J by 1 base. CDR3 region: CSVDVTSGTDTQYF. The CDR3 DNA follows: TGCAGCGTTGATGTGACTAGCGGCACAGATACGCAGTATTTT.

The chain has TRBV4-3 and TRBJ2-1, with 9 bases identical to TRBD1. The CDR3 consists of 16 residues. Looked up from germline, CDR1 is LGHNA and CDR2 is YSLEER. Trimming removed 4 bases from V and 4 bases from J; junction bases left unmatched: 8. The chain's CDR3 is CASSLGQGFGYNEQFF. CDR3 DNA sequence: TGCGCCAGCAGCCTGGGACAGGGTTTCGGATACAATGAGCAGTTCTTC.

The chain is built from TRBV19 and TRBJ1-1, with unresolved D. The germline V gene has CDR1 LNHDA and CDR2 SQIVND (reference sequence). This CDR3 has 14 residues. Trimming took 4 bases from V and 1 from J, leaving 10 bases between them. The CDR3, as DNA: TGTGCCAGTAGTACCGTTTACCCGAACACTGAAGCTTTCTTT. Translated: CASSTVYPNTEAFF.

The chain couples TRBV7-2 to TRBJ2-5; TRBD1 agrees at 8 bases. V shed 6 bases, J shed 3 bases, and the junction held 3 bases outside the gene matches. CDR3 size: 13 residues. Germline values: CDR1 SGHTA, CDR2 FQGNSA. CDR3 in DNA: TGTGCCAGCAGGTTGGACAGGGAAGAGACCCAGTACTTC. This gives the protein CASRLDREETQYF.

CDR3 DNA: TGCAGTGCTAGCCCCGGGACTAGCGCGTACAATGAGCAGTTCTTC. This translates into CSASPGTSAYNEQFF. This chain joins TRBV20-1 and TRBJ2-1; 10 nucleotides match TRBD2. Looked up from germline, CDR1 is DFQATT and CDR2 is SNEGSKA (reference sequence). The CDR3 contains 15 residues. V gave up 3 bases and J gave up 4 bases; unmatched junction bases: 6.

The V gene is TRBV5-6, the J gene TRBJ1-6; no clear D. V lost 0 bases to trimming and J lost 10 bases, with 5 bases between them. The CDR3 runs 12 residues. Germline CDR1 and CDR2: SGHDT and YYEEEE. CDR3 amino acids: CASSLGASPLHF. DNA for the CDR3: TGTGCCAGCAGCTTGGGGGCGTCACCCCTCCACTTT.

The gene calls are TRBV29-1 and TRBJ2-7; D is undetermined. V dropped 7 bases and J dropped 6 bases, with 13 bases sitting between them. The CDR3 length is 11 residues. Germline CDR1 and CDR2: SQVTM and ANQGSEA. CDR3 DNA: TGCAGCGGGATCCAATTCTTCGAGCAGTACTTC. It encodes CSGIQFFEQYF.

This clonotype was found once. The CDR3 protein is CASSLVGVTEAFF. The DNA for the CDR3 is TGTGCCAGCAGTTTAGTGGGGGTCACTGAAGCTTTCTTT. The chain carries TRBV28 and TRBJ1-1; D is possibly TRBD1 (5 bases). Trimming stripped 2 bases from V and 4 bases from J, with 8 bases between. CDR1 is MDHEN and CDR2 is SYDVKM in the germline V gene. There are 13 residues in the CDR3.

The chain joins TRBV29-1 to TRBJ2-3; tentatively, D is TRBD2 (6 bases). The germline V gene has CDR1 SQVTM and CDR2 ANQGSEA. CDR3 length equals 15 residues. Trimming left V 0 bases short and J 1 base short, with 11 bases between. The CDR3 protein is CSVEDGGIGTDTQYF. DNA of the CDR3: TGCAGCGTTGAAGATGGCGGGATCGGCACAGATACGCAGTATTTT.

The V gene is TRBV20-1, the J gene TRBJ2-7; TRBD1 agrees at 8 bases. Germline V gene lookup returns CDR1 DFQATT and CDR2 SNEGSKA (reference sequence). This CDR3 has 14 amino acids. J lost 3 bases, V lost 3 bases, and 7 bases had no gene match. CDR3 in amino acids: CSARVVGQGYEQYF. The CDR3 nucleotides read TGCAGTGCTAGGGTCGTTGGACAGGGCTACGAGCAGTACTTC.

The V call is TRBV27, the J call TRBJ2-1; 8 bases line up with TRBD2. There are 13 residues in the CDR3. The germline V gene has CDR1 MNHEY and CDR2 SMNVEV (reference sequence). The V and J ends lost 5 bases and 7 bases, in that order; junction bases with no gene match: 4. The CDR3 DNA follows: TGTGCCAGCAGTCCCATAGCGGGAAATGAGCAGTTCTTC. Encoded protein: CASSPIAGNEQFF.

The J gene is TRBJ2-4, the V gene TRBV28; 12 bases match TRBD1. Germline V gives CDR1 MDHEN, CDR2 SYDVKM. This CDR3 contains 20 residues. V shed 5 bases, J shed 1 base, and the junction held 15 bases outside the gene matches. This chain's CDR3 is CASSAPSRDRGPPAKNIQYF. CDR3 in DNA: TGTGCCAGCAGTGCCCCTTCCCGGGACAGGGGGCCACCGGCCAAAAACATTCAGTACTTC.

This chain connects TRBV19 to TRBJ2-2; D remains ambiguous. The CDR3 is 17 residues long. Germline V gene lookup returns CDR1 LNHDA and CDR2 SQIVND (reference sequence). Deletions cut 3 bases from V and 0 bases from J, with 14 bases between. DNA for the CDR3: TGTGCCAGTAGTATCGGATTGGGGTTCACGAACACCGGGGAGCTGTTTTTT. Its translation: CASSIGLGFTNTGELFF.

The chain uses TRBV5-1 and TRBJ2-6; possible D gene TRBD1, 6 bases. CDR3 size: 16 residues. The germline CDR1 and CDR2 sequences are SGHRS and YFSETQ. Between the trimmed V and J ends, which lost 5 bases and 3 bases, there was a span of 15 bases. CDR3 amino acids: CASRLLRGDGANVLTF. The CDR3 nucleotides read TGCGCCAGCAGACTTCTCAGGGGAGATGGGGCCAACGTCCTGACTTTC.

This clonotype was seen once. V is TRBV28 and J is TRBJ2-1; D might be TRBD1 or TRBD2, each matching 5 bases. Between the trimmed V and J ends, which lost 6 bases and 4 bases, there was a span of 16 bases. The V gene's germline CDR1 is MDHEN and CDR2 SYDVKM. The CDR3 contains 15 residues. CDR3: CASRLDGTPYNEQFF. The CDR3 DNA is TGTGCCAGCAGACTGGACGGGACCCCGTACAATGAGCAGTTCTTC.

The chain couples TRBV5-1 to TRBJ2-7; D possibly corresponds to TRBD2 (6 bases). CDR1 is SGHRS, CDR2 YFSETQ, per germline. The length of the CDR3 is 15 residues. V lost 3 bases and J 0 bases, leaving 13 bases between the germline ends. CDR3 residues: CASSSGLLSSYEQYF. For the CDR3, the DNA is TGCGCCAGCAGCTCGGGACTTCTTAGCTCCTACGAGCAGTACTTC.